This T cell receptor beta chain was recovered during a study of T cell responses to AZD1222 COVID-19 vaccine. For the study at large: Pooled together were second doses at about 4 or about 12 weeks.

The ends lost 1 base at V and 10 bases at J; junction bases unmatched: 9. This CDR3 contains 15 residues. Germline V CDR1 and CDR2: SGHVS, FQNEAQ. A word on this clone: Antigen: not known.

The table came from immunoSEQ multiplex PCR; TCRdb's copy has only in-frame clones and leaves some out. The sample records roughly 100,000 clones, roughly nine tenths being singletons. Study outcomes and limitations: Clonal diversity may have been underestimated in mostly white British donors. Baseline testing showed seropositivity in only six or seven AZD1222 recipients. Spike-specific TCR breadth and depth rose after two AZD1222 doses.

This sequence was found in an adult in good health. The J gene is TRBJ1-5, the V gene TRBV7-8; TRBD1 agrees at 8 bases. The sample in question was peripheral blood, obtained on day 0 of AZD1222 vaccination. The CDR3 reads CASSLGTGGMKPQHF. CDR3 nucleotide sequence: TGTGCCAGCAGCTTAGGAACAGGGGGTATGAAACCCCAGCATTTT.